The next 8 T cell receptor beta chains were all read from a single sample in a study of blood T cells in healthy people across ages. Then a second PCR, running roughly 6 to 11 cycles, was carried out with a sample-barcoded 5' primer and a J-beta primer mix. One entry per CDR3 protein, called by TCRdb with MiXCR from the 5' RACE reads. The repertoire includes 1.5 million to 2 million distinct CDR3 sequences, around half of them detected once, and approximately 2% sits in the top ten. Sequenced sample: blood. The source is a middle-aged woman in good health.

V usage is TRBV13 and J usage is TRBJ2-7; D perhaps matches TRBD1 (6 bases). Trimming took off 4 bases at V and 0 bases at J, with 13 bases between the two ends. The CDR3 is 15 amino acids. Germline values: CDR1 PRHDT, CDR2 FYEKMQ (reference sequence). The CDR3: CASSSQGSLSYEQYF. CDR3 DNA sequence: TGTGCCAGCAGCTCACAGGGTTCCCTCTCCTACGAGCAGTACTTC.

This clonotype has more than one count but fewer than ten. The CDR3 sequence: CASSLSPGDAYQPQHF. In DNA form, the CDR3 reads TGTGCCAGCAGCTTATCCCCGGGGGACGCTTATCAGCCCCAGCATTTT. J is TRBJ1-5 and V is TRBV7-2, with a weak D call TRBD1 (5 bases). Looked up from germline, CDR1 is SGHTA and CDR2 is FQGNSA. The CDR3 sequence is 16 residues long. V gave up 2 bases and J gave up 5 bases, with 16 bases separating them. Together with reference TRBV7-2 and TRBJ1-5, the CDR3 gives the full variable domain: GAGVSQSPSNKVTEKGKDVELRCDPISGHTALYWYRQSLGQGLEFLIYFQGNSAPDKSGLPSDRFSAERTGGSVSTLTIQRTQQEDSAVYLCASSLSPGDAYQPQHFGDGTRLSIL.

Here the CDR3 DNA reads TGTGCCAGCACCATCCGGGACAGCCCCTATGGCTACACCTTC. It encodes CASTIRDSPYGYTF. This chain connects TRBV6-5 to TRBJ1-2, with TRBD1 matching over 7 bases. Per the germline V gene, CDR1 is MNHEY and CDR2 is SVGAGI. The CDR3 totals 14 residues. The V and J ends lost 7 bases and 4 bases, in that order; junction bases with no gene match: 9.

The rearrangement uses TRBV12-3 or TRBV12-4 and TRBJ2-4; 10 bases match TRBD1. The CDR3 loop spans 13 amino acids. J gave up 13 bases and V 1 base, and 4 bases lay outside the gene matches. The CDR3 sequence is CASSLGQGAKQYF. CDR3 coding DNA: TGTGCCAGCAGTTTAGGACAGGGGGCAAAACAGTACTTC.

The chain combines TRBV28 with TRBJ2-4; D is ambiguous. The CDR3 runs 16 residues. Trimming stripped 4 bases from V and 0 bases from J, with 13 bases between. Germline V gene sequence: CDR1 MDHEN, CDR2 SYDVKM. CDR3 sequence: CASSSAYELAKNIQYF. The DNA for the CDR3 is TGTGCCAGCAGTTCCGCTTACGAATTAGCCAAAAACATTCAGTACTTC. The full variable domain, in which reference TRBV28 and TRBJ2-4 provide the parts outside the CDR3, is DVKVTQSSRYLVKRTGEKVFLECVQDMDHENMFWYRQDPGLGLRLIYFSYDVKMKEKGDIPEGYSVSREKKERFSLILESASTNQTSMYLCASSSAYELAKNIQYFGAGTRLSVL.

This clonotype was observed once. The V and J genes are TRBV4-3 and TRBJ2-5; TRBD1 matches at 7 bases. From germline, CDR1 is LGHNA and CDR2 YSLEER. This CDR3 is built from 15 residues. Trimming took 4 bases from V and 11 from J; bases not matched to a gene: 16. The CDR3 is CASSPRDSAYNEQYF. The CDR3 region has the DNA TGCGCCAGCAGCCCCCGGGACAGTGCCTACAATGAGCAGTACTTC.

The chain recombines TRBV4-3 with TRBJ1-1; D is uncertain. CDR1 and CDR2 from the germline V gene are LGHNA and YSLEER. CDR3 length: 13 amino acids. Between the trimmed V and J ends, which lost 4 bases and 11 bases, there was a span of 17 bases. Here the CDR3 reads CASSLRREDAAFF. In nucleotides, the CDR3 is TGCGCCAGCAGCCTTCGGAGGGAAGATGCGGCTTTCTTT.

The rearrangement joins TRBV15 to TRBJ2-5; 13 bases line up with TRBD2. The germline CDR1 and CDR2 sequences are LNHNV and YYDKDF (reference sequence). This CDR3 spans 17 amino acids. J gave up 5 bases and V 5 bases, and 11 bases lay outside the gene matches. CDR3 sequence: CATSFNRLAGGGETQYF. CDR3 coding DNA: TGTGCCACCAGCTTCAATCGACTAGCGGGGGGCGGGGAGACCCAGTACTTC.